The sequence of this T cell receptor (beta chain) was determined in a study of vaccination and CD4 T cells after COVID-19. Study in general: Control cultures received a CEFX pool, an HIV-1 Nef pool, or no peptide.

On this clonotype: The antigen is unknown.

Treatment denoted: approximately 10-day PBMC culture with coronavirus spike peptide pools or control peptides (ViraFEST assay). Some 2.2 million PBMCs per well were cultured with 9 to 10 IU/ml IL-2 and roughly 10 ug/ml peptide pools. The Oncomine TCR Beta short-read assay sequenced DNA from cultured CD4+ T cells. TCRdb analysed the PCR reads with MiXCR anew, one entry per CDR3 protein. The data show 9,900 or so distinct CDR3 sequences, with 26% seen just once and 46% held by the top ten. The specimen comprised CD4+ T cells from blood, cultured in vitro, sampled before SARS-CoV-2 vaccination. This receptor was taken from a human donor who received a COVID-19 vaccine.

CDR3 residues: CSVEEGGGAGEQFF. CDR3 in DNA: TGCAGCGTTGAAGAAGGCGGGGGGGCTGGTGAGCAGTTCTTC. The genes are TRBV29-1 and TRBJ2-1; 9 bases align to TRBD2. The CDR3 sequence is 14 residues long. J gave up 9 bases and V 0 bases, and 6 bases lay outside the gene matches. Germline CDR1 reads SQVTM; CDR2 reads ANQGSEA.